This is a list of T cell receptor beta chains from one sample in a study of breast tumors, draining lymph nodes, adjacent tissues. TCRdb reprocessed the multiplex PCR reads via MiXCR and lists one record per CDR3 protein. The sample holds tens of thousands of distinct CDR3 sequences, under 50% seen once. Sequencing was carried out using breast tumor tissue. Receptors were obtained from a female donor with breast cancer. Some clones in this sample may be carry-over from other donors' samples. CDR3s include the opening cysteine and the closing phenylalanine or tryptophan.

J gene: TRBJ1-4; V gene: TRBV28; CDR3 protein: CASNLGQGEKLFF
J gene: TRBJ2-1; V gene: TRBV10-3; CDR3 protein: CAISSYNEQFF
J gene: TRBJ1-4; V gene: TRBV29-1; CDR3 protein: CSVGKQGTHVNNEKLFF
J gene: TRBJ1-5; V gene: TRBV3-1; CDR3 protein: CASSQRGQPQHF
J gene: TRBJ1-2; V gene: TRBV5-6; CDR3 protein: CASSSRAGQGYTF
J gene: TRBJ2-7; V gene: TRBV7-8; CDR3 protein: CASSSEGGKQYF
J gene: TRBJ1-6; V gene: TRBV7-3; CDR3 protein: CASSLMGQGRSPLHF
J gene: TRBJ1-6; V gene: TRBV3-1; CDR3 protein: CAGSQEGLLGQRNSPLHF
J gene: TRBJ1-2; V gene: TRBV20-1; CDR3 protein: CSASPDALGYGYTF
J gene: TRBJ1-2; V gene: TRBV5-4; CDR3 protein: CASSLAHSRVNYGYTF
J gene: TRBJ2-2; V gene: TRBV10-1; CDR3 protein: CASSEVRNTGELFF
J gene: TRBJ2-5; V gene: TRBV19; CDR3 protein: CAGKGQRETQYF
J gene: TRBJ2-3; V gene: TRBV9; CDR3 protein: CASSATGTSGREQYF
J gene: TRBJ2-3; V gene: TRBV7-9; CDR3 protein: CASSTPRGGGVSSTDTQYF
J gene: TRBJ1-1; V gene: TRBV5-1; CDR3 protein: CASSVTGKNTEAFF
J gene: TRBJ2-1; V gene: TRBV7-9; CDR3 protein: CASSLIPSGIYNEQFF
J gene: TRBJ2-7; V gene: TRBV5-1; CDR3 protein: CASSKDRNYEQYF
J gene: TRBJ1-2; V gene: TRBV29-1; CDR3 protein: CSVEQGEGYGYTF
J gene: TRBJ2-2; V gene: TRBV24-1; CDR3 protein: CATSDLTGGAYTGELFF
J gene: TRBJ1-6; V gene: TRBV4-3; CDR3 protein: CASSQASSGSPLHF
J gene: TRBJ1-5; V gene: TRBV6-1; CDR3 protein: CASTQERGSQPQHF
J gene: TRBJ2-7; V gene: TRBV11-2; CDR3 protein: CASILGASPSGMRGEQYF